This is a list of T cell receptor beta chains from one sample in a study of spatial heterogeneity in lung cancer. From the 5' RACE reads, TCRdb called clonotypes with MiXCR, one entry per CDR3 protein. The sample lists 60,000 to 65,000 distinct CDR3 sequences, 7.5% to 8.5% occurring once. The source was PBMCs, collected at surgery. The receptor set was obtained from a female donor with early-stage non-small cell lung cancer. Each CDR3 is given with its conserved first and last residue. Each record gives: clone size, J gene, V gene, D gene, CDR3 protein, CDR3 DNA. A D gene is named only where the DNA matches it firmly. Clone size appears in some rows only: once, few, many, or a class for an expanded clone.

clone_size: .
j_call: TRBJ2-2
v_call: TRBV9
d_call: .
cdr3_aa: CASSRVSRAGELFF
cdr3_nt: TGTGCCAGCAGCAGGGTCAGTCGGGCCGGGGAGCTGTTTTTT

clone_size: .
j_call: TRBJ1-1
v_call: TRBV20-1
d_call: TRBD1
cdr3_aa: CSAQLGTGARGEAFF
cdr3_nt: TGCAGTGCTCAATTAGGGACAGGGGCGAGGGGTGAAGCTTTCTTT

clone_size: .
j_call: TRBJ2-3
v_call: TRBV27
d_call: .
cdr3_aa: CASKRGGDTQYF
cdr3_nt: TGTGCCAGCAAGCGAGGAGGAGATACGCAGTATTTT

clone_size: medium-sized
j_call: TRBJ2-5
v_call: TRBV7-9
d_call: TRBD1
cdr3_aa: CASSEQGYQETQYF
cdr3_nt: TGTGCCAGCAGCGAACAGGGGTACCAAGAGACCCAGTACTTC

clone_size: .
j_call: TRBJ1-4
v_call: TRBV27
d_call: .
cdr3_aa: CASSRQGRTNEKLFF
cdr3_nt: TGTGCCAGCAGCCGGCAGGGTCGGACTAATGAAAAACTGTTTTTT

clone_size: many
j_call: TRBJ2-1
v_call: TRBV5-1
d_call: .
cdr3_aa: CASSSRGGAKDNEQFF
cdr3_nt: TGCGCCAGCAGCTCCCGGGGCGGTGCGAAGGACAATGAGCAGTTCTTC

clone_size: many
j_call: TRBJ2-3
v_call: TRBV29-1
d_call: .
cdr3_aa: CSVGPTRIGADTQYF
cdr3_nt: TGCAGCGTTGGGCCGACTAGAATTGGGGCAGATACGCAGTATTTT

clone_size: many
j_call: TRBJ2-1
v_call: TRBV7-2
d_call: .
cdr3_aa: CASSLALAYNEQFF
cdr3_nt: TGTGCCAGCAGCTTAGCGCTGGCTTACAATGAGCAGTTCTTC

clone_size: few
j_call: TRBJ2-1
v_call: TRBV7-2
d_call: TRBD1
cdr3_aa: CASSSSGTGYEQFF
cdr3_nt: TGTGCCAGCAGCTCATCCGGGACAGGGTATGAGCAGTTCTTC

clone_size: few
j_call: TRBJ2-1
v_call: TRBV29-1
d_call: .
cdr3_aa: CSVGSYNEQFF
cdr3_nt: TGCAGCGTGGGATCTTACAATGAGCAGTTCTTC

clone_size: few
j_call: TRBJ2-3
v_call: TRBV24-1
d_call: TRBD1
cdr3_aa: CATSDGTGREDTQYF
cdr3_nt: TGTGCCACCAGTGATGGGACAGGGCGCGAAGATACGCAGTATTTT

clone_size: .
j_call: TRBJ2-7
v_call: TRBV11-2
d_call: .
cdr3_aa: CASSISYSGTPYEQYF
cdr3_nt: TGTGCCAGCAGCATTTCATATTCCGGGACGCCCTACGAGCAGTACTTC

clone_size: many
j_call: TRBJ2-2
v_call: TRBV11-2
d_call: .
cdr3_aa: CASSFQGNTGELFF
cdr3_nt: TGTGCCAGCAGCTTCCAGGGGAACACCGGGGAGCTGTTTTTT

clone_size: few
j_call: TRBJ1-5
v_call: TRBV6-1
d_call: .
cdr3_aa: CASSEVEIQPQHF
cdr3_nt: TGTGCCAGCAGTGAAGTAGAAATTCAGCCCCAGCATTTT

clone_size: few
j_call: TRBJ1-5
v_call: TRBV7-2
d_call: TRBD1
cdr3_aa: CASSSQGGNQPQHF
cdr3_nt: TGTGCCAGCAGCTCACAGGGGGGCAATCAGCCCCAGCATTTT

clone_size: many
j_call: TRBJ1-1
v_call: TRBV3-1
d_call: .
cdr3_aa: CASSQETGLKAFF
cdr3_nt: TGTGCCAGCAGCCAAGAGACGGGGCTGAAAGCTTTCTTT

clone_size: .
j_call: TRBJ1-1
v_call: TRBV7-8
d_call: .
cdr3_aa: CASSQWDLNTEAFF
cdr3_nt: TGTGCCAGCAGCCAATGGGACCTGAACACTGAAGCTTTCTTT

clone_size: many
j_call: TRBJ2-1
v_call: TRBV28
d_call: .
cdr3_aa: CASSLQGPNEQFF
cdr3_nt: TGTGCCAGCAGTTTACAGGGACCGAATGAGCAGTTCTTC

clone_size: few
j_call: TRBJ2-3
v_call: TRBV7-9
d_call: .
cdr3_aa: CASSSFFGTDTQYF
cdr3_nt: TGTGCCAGCAGCTCATTCTTCGGCACAGATACGCAGTATTTT

clone_size: .
j_call: TRBJ2-2
v_call: TRBV10-3
d_call: .
cdr3_aa: CAITEEQRVNTGELFF
cdr3_nt: TGTGCCATCACCGAAGAGCAGAGGGTGAACACCGGGGAGCTGTTTTTT

clone_size: .
j_call: TRBJ2-2
v_call: TRBV10-3
d_call: .
cdr3_aa: CAISEYGQIANTGELFF
cdr3_nt: TGTGCCATCAGTGAGTACGGACAGATAGCGAACACCGGGGAGCTGTTTTTT

clone_size: few
j_call: TRBJ1-5
v_call: TRBV5-1
d_call: .
cdr3_aa: CASSPLGGGNQPQHF
cdr3_nt: TGCGCCAGCAGCCCTCTGGGGGGGGGCAATCAGCCCCAGCATTTT

clone_size: .
j_call: TRBJ1-4
v_call: TRBV3-1
d_call: TRBD1
cdr3_aa: CASSQARQGLFF
cdr3_nt: TGTGCCAGCAGCCAGGCCCGACAGGGACTGTTTTTT

clone_size: .
j_call: TRBJ1-2
v_call: TRBV5-1
d_call: TRBD1
cdr3_aa: CASSLSLGTGYGYTF
cdr3_nt: TGCGCCAGCAGCTTGAGCCTCGGGACAGGCTATGGCTACACCTTC

clone_size: few
j_call: TRBJ1-6
v_call: TRBV6-5
d_call: .
cdr3_aa: CASSYSSGPGERAPLHF
cdr3_nt: TGTGCCAGCAGTTACTCGTCAGGCCCGGGGGAAAGAGCACCCCTCCACTTT

clone_size: few
j_call: TRBJ2-6
v_call: TRBV5-1
d_call: TRBD1
cdr3_aa: CASSFTDRGSTGANVLTF
cdr3_nt: TGCGCCAGCAGCTTTACCGACAGGGGATCAACTGGGGCCAACGTCCTGACTTTC

clone_size: many
j_call: TRBJ2-5
v_call: TRBV9
d_call: .
cdr3_aa: CASSGAPPEQETQYF
cdr3_nt: TGTGCCAGCAGCGGAGCCCCCCCGGAACAAGAGACCCAGTACTTC

clone_size: many
j_call: TRBJ1-3
v_call: TRBV28
d_call: .
cdr3_aa: CASSATGMGEPSGNTIYF
cdr3_nt: TGTGCCAGCAGTGCCACTGGGATGGGTGAACCGTCTGGAAACACCATATATTTT

clone_size: many
j_call: TRBJ2-5
v_call: TRBV20-1
d_call: TRBD2
cdr3_aa: CSASPSGSIQETQYF
cdr3_nt: TGCAGTGCTAGCCCTAGCGGATCTATCCAAGAGACCCAGTACTTC

clone_size: .
j_call: TRBJ2-2
v_call: TRBV6-1
d_call: .
cdr3_aa: CASSVSGTGRTGELFF
cdr3_nt: TGTGCCAGCAGTGTAAGCGGGACAGGACGCACCGGGGAGCTGTTTTTT